These T cell receptor beta chains were read from a single sample in a study of human T cells and chemical hapten exposure. A single record per CDR3 protein comes from TCRdb applying MiXCR to the RACE reads. The table shows over 55,000 distinct CDR3 sequences, with 9.5% to 15% occurring only once. Specimen: whole blood, collected in connection with sensitization to the hapten diphenylcyclopropenone (DPC). Receptors were obtained from a man aged 25-40 years with alopecia areata. Some clones in this sample may be carry-over from other donors' samples. Each CDR3 is given with its conserved first and last residue. D genes are given only for firm matches. The size field is filled for only some rows; it gives once, few, many or a size class.

TRBJ1-2	many	NA	TRBV7-6	TGTGCCAGCAGCTTAGATTTAGACGGTCAAGCTAACTATGGCTACACCTTC	CASSLDLDGQANYGYTF
TRBJ2-1	many	TRBD1	TRBV7-8	TGTGCCAGCAGCTTAGCGACAGGGTTTATCTACAATGAGCAGTTCTTC	CASSLATGFIYNEQFF
TRBJ1-5	few	TRBD1	TRBV12-3/TRBV12-4	TGTGCCAGCCGGTCTCCCGGGACAGGGGGAGTTTATAGCAATCAGCCCCAGCATTTT	CASRSPGTGGVYSNQPQHF
TRBJ2-7	many	TRBD2	TRBV20-1	TGCAGTGCTAGCCCCAGCGGGGGGATTTACTCCTACGAGCAGTACTTC	CSASPSGGIYSYEQYF
TRBJ2-5	many	TRBD1	TRBV9	TGTGCCAGCAGCGGACAGGGTTTCGGGGAGACCCAGTACTTC	CASSGQGFGETQYF
TRBJ1-5	NA	TRBD1	TRBV10-3	TGTGCCACCTTGGGACAGAGCAATCAGCCCCAGCATTTT	CATLGQSNQPQHF
TRBJ1-6	NA	NA	TRBV7-2	TGTGCCAGCAGCTTAAGGCAGGCCTATAATTCACCCCTCCACTTT	CASSLRQAYNSPLHF
TRBJ2-7	few	TRBD1	TRBV7-9	TGTGCCAGCAGCTCCACCGGCTCGGGACAGGACTACGAGCAGTACTTC	CASSSTGSGQDYEQYF
TRBJ2-1	few	NA	TRBV13	TGTGCCAGCAGCTTGTCTAGCTTTGAGCAGTTCTTC	CASSLSSFEQFF
TRBJ2-7	many	TRBD2	TRBV25-1	TGTGCCAGCAGTGCCCCGGGACTAGGGTACGAGCAGTACTTC	CASSAPGLGYEQYF
TRBJ1-1	few	NA	TRBV5-1	TGCGCCAGCAGCCCCCATCAGGCAGAGAGTTTTTCTGAAGCTTTCTTT	CASSPHQAESFSEAFF
TRBJ1-5	many	NA	TRBV27	TGTGCCAGCAGTTCTCTCCGAGATAAGATGGCGAATCAGCCCCAGCATTTT	CASSSLRDKMANQPQHF
TRBJ1-1	few	NA	TRBV11-2	TGTGCCAGCAGCTTAGAACTGGAGAACACTGAAGCTTTCTTT	CASSLELENTEAFF
TRBJ2-3	NA	NA	TRBV9	TGTGCCAGCAGCGTGACGTCCCGCGTAGATACGCAGTATTTT	CASSVTSRVDTQYF
TRBJ2-1	NA	NA	TRBV6-5	TGTGCCAGCAGTTATTCGACGGAATACAATGAGCAGTTCTTC	CASSYSTEYNEQFF
TRBJ1-4	NA	NA	TRBV7-9	TGTGCCAGCAGCTTAAAGAGGACTCGGGATGAAAAACTGTTTTTT	CASSLKRTRDEKLFF
TRBJ2-7	many	TRBD2	TRBV7-2	TGTGCCAGCAGCTTAGGGGGGACTAGCTACGAGCAGTACTTC	CASSLGGTSYEQYF